The 10 T cell receptor beta chains listed next were all sequenced from one sample in a study of shared clonotypes between healthy human individuals. Profiling relied on immunoSEQ multiplex PCR, and the TCRdb table lists in-frame clones only, not all of them. The table records about 480,000 clones, 60% to 80% of them present only once. What was sequenced was PBMCs. These receptor sequences come from a woman between 35 and 50 years old in good health. Some clones in this sample may be carry-over from other donors' samples.

This clone was counted ten times or more. V gene TRBV19 combines with J gene TRBJ1-1; the D is unclear. Per the germline V gene, CDR1 is LNHDA and CDR2 is SQIVND (reference sequence). The CDR3 covers 13 residues. The ends were cut back, 3 bases at V and 0 bases at J, with 5 bases in the middle. CDR3 in DNA: TGTGCCAGTAGTATGTGGGTGAACACTGAAGCTTTCTTT. As protein: CASSMWVNTEAFF.

This clone turned up a few times. V gene TRBV11-2 combines with J gene TRBJ2-7; D gene ambiguous. V was pared by 0 bases and J by 7 bases, with 10 bases between. CDR3 length: 13 amino acids. Germline V gives CDR1 SGHAT, CDR2 FQNNGV. The CDR3 sequence is CASSLDFPAEQYF. The CDR3 nucleotides read TGTGCCAGCAGCTTAGATTTCCCGGCGGAGCAGTACTTC.

V usage is TRBV6-1 and J usage is TRBJ2-7, with TRBD1 matching 8 bases. The CDR3 covers 12 residues. The J segment lost 3 bases and the V segment lost 8 bases, leaving 3 bases of the junction unmatched. In germline, CDR1 is MNHNS, CDR2 SASEGT. In DNA form, the CDR3 reads TGTGCCAGCGGACAGGGTGGCTACGAGCAGTACTTC. It is translated as CASGQGGYEQYF.

The chain is built from TRBV9 and TRBJ2-1; D unresolved. The V end was cut by 0 bases, the J end by 7 bases, with 8 bases between. The CDR3 loop spans 13 amino acids. CDR1 is SGDLS, CDR2 YYNGEE, per germline. CDR3 sequence reads: CASSVDLGNEQFF. CDR3 DNA: TGTGCCAGCAGCGTAGACCTAGGAAATGAGCAGTTCTTC.

This clone was counted once. The genes are TRBV21-1 and TRBJ2-1; TRBD2, the D gene given by the table, was not confirmed from the DNA. TRBV21-1 is designated a pseudogene. This CDR3 has 18 amino acids. The DNA for the CDR3 is TGTGCCAGCCGGGGACTAGCGGGAGGGCCCAGCTCGAACAATGAGCAGTTCTTC. Translated, it gives CASRGLAGGPSSNNEQFF.

The CDR3 coding sequence is TGTGCCTTGGACCAGGGGAGTAAAAAACTGTTTTTT. This codes for CALDQGSKKLFF. The chain combines TRBV30 with TRBJ1-4, with a tentative D call TRBD1 (6 bases). Deletions cut 7 bases from V and 9 bases from J, with 15 bases between. This CDR3 contains 12 residues. Germline V lookup: CDR1 GTSNPN, CDR2 SVGIG (reference sequence).

This clone was observed a handful of times. J is TRBJ2-7 and V is TRBV30, with TRBD2 matching 8 bases. V shed 3 bases, J shed 2 bases, and the junction held 6 bases outside the gene matches. The CDR3 is 14 amino acids. Germline assignment: CDR1 GTSNPN and CDR2 SVGIG (reference sequence). Here the CDR3 reads CAWRPLAATYEQYF. CDR3 nucleotide sequence: TGTGCCTGGAGACCACTAGCGGCTACCTACGAGCAGTACTTC.

DNA of the CDR3: TGTGCCAGCAGTTTTCCGACAGGGAACACTGAAGCTTTCTTT. This gives the protein CASSFPTGNTEAFF. The gene calls are TRBV28 and TRBJ1-1, with D tentatively TRBD1 (6 bases). Germline V CDR1 and CDR2: MDHEN, SYDVKM. V lost 3 bases and J 1 base, leaving 9 bases between the germline ends. The CDR3 has 14 amino acids.

V is TRBV7-2 and J is TRBJ2-1, with D possibly being TRBD2 (6 bases). This CDR3 comprises 14 residues. With 1 base removed from V and 10 bases from J, the gap between germline ends came to 14 bases. The germline gives CDR1 SGHTA, CDR2 FQGNSA. The CDR3 loop is CASSLDLATQEQFF. CDR3 sequence (DNA): TGTGCCAGCAGCTTAGACCTAGCGACCCAGGAGCAGTTCTTC.

The chain carries TRBV5-5 and TRBJ1-2, with D maybe TRBD1 (6 bases). Germline CDR1 SGHKS, CDR2 YYEKEE (reference sequence). This CDR3 spans 16 amino acids. Trimming took 2 bases from V and 0 from J, leaving 14 bases between them. CDR3 in amino acids: CASSLTTGSSNYGYTF. In DNA, the CDR3 is TGTGCCAGCAGCTTAACGACAGGCAGTTCTAACTATGGCTACACCTTC.